The 28 T cell receptor beta chains presented below share a single source sample, sequenced in a study of T cells in Graves' hyperthyroidism and ophthalmopathy. TCR beta CDR3 regions were amplified from RNA transcripts. In the first-round RT-PCR of the TCR CDR3, the HTBI primer set was used. TCRdb independently ran MiXCR on the multiplex PCR reads; one entry per CDR3 protein. The sample shows around 300,000 distinct CDR3 sequences, 12% to 15% of them seen only once. Sequenced: blood. These receptors came from a woman aged 40 to 55 with Graves' ophthalmopathy.

The chain combines TRBV20-1 with TRBJ1-6, with a weak D call TRBD1 (6 bases). Germline CDR1 reads DFQATT; CDR2 reads SNEGSKA (reference sequence). The CDR3 has 14 amino acids. Trimming shortened V by 4 bases and J by 9 bases, and 16 bases separated the two germline ends. The CDR3 sequence is CSATRVGGSSPLHF. Here the CDR3 DNA reads TGCAGTGCTACCAGGGTTGGGGGCTCTTCACCCCTCCACTTT.

This clonotype turned up a few times. V usage is TRBV28 and J usage is TRBJ2-2; 7 bases map to TRBD2. The CDR3 runs 13 residues. The V and J ends lost 9 bases and 6 bases, in that order; junction bases with no gene match: 7. Germline V gives CDR1 MDHEN, CDR2 SYDVKM. CDR3 in DNA: TGTGCCAGTACATCCAGCGGGGCCGGGGAGCTGTTTTTT. Amino acid sequence: CASTSSGAGELFF.

Points on this clonotype: Being one base from a much bigger clone, this may be a read error. The chain combines TRBV3-1 with TRBJ2-1, with D tentatively TRBD2 (6 bases). This CDR3 has 14 residues. CDR1 is LGHDT, CDR2 YNNKEL, per germline (reference sequence). Between the trimmed V and J ends, which lost 0 bases and 11 bases, there was a span of 14 bases. DNA for the CDR3: TGTGCCAGCAGCCAAGATGCTAGCGAGAGGCAGCAGTTCTTC. Its translation is CASSQDASERQQFF.

The rearrangement links TRBV27 to TRBJ1-4, with D possibly TRBD1 on 6 matching bases. V shed 2 bases and J shed 8 bases, with 12 bases lying between them. The CDR3 length is 14 residues. Germline CDR1 and CDR2: MNHEY and SMNVEV (reference sequence). In DNA form, the CDR3 reads TGTGCCAGCAGTTTACAGGGGAAATGGGAAAAACTGTTTTTT. Translation: CASSLQGKWEKLFF.

Notes on this clonotype: A much larger clone is a single base away; this may be a read error. This sequence joins TRBV12-3 or TRBV12-4 and TRBJ1-4; D gene ambiguous. V lost 5 bases to trimming and J lost 8 bases, with 12 bases between them. The CDR3 loop spans 13 amino acids. CDR3 nucleotide sequence: TGTGCCAGCAGTCCGGGTCAGGTGGAAAAACTGTTTTTT. Amino acids: CASSPGQVEKLFF.

This clonotype was detected many times. The V gene is TRBV12-3 or TRBV12-4, the J gene TRBJ2-7; D tentatively fits TRBD1 or TRBD2 (6 bases each). CDR3 length: 14 amino acids. The V gene lost 6 bases and the J gene lost 2 bases, with 14 bases spanning the gap. Written as DNA, the CDR3 is TGTGCCAGCAGCCTGGGGGGACACCCCTACGAGCAGTACTTC. Residues: CASSLGGHPYEQYF.

This clonotype showed up just a few times. V usage is TRBV7-9 and J usage is TRBJ2-5, with 7 positions matching TRBD1. This CDR3 contains 15 residues. Germline values: CDR1 SEHNR, CDR2 FQNEAQ (reference sequence). Trimming took 5 bases from V and 4 from J; bases not matched to a gene: 10. The CDR3 region is CASSPLGQARETQYF. In DNA, the CDR3 is TGTGCCAGCAGCCCTTTAGGACAGGCTCGAGAGACCCAGTACTTC. The variable domain in full, completed from reference TRBV7-9 and TRBJ2-5, reads DTGVSQNPRHKITKRGQNVTFRCDPISEHNRLYWYRQTLGQGPEFLTYFQNEAQLEKSRLLSDRFSAERPKGSFSTLEIQRTEQGDSAMYLCASSPLGQARETQYFGPGTRLLVL.

In this sample, this clonotype turned up many times. The rearrangement links TRBV6-1 to TRBJ1-2; perhaps TRBD1 as D (5 bases). The CDR3 runs to 14 residues. Germline V lookup: CDR1 MNHNS, CDR2 SASEGT. The V end was cut by 4 bases, the J end by 0 bases, with 9 bases between. The CDR3 sequence is CASSVKTANYGYTF. CDR3 nucleotides: TGTGCCAGCAGTGTTAAGACAGCTAACTATGGCTACACCTTC.

This clonotype has at least ten counts. The V and J genes are TRBV6-1 and TRBJ1-1, with D perhaps matching TRBD1 (6 bases). CDR1 is MNHNS, CDR2 SASEGT, per germline. V shed 2 bases and J shed 2 bases, with 12 bases lying between them. The CDR3 is made up of 15 amino acids. The CDR3 is CASSEWQGSNTEAFF. The CDR3 DNA sequence: TGTGCCAGCAGTGAATGGCAGGGGAGCAACACTGAAGCTTTCTTT.

This clonotype showed up many times. V is TRBV7-9 and J is TRBJ1-2, with D hard to call. V was clipped by 0 bases and J by 0 bases, with 11 bases between them. The germline gives CDR1 SEHNR, CDR2 FQNEAQ (reference sequence). The CDR3 has 16 residues. CDR3 amino acids: CASSLATGITNYGYTF. The CDR3 DNA sequence: TGTGCCAGCAGCTTAGCGACGGGAATTACTAACTATGGCTACACCTTC.

In its sample, this clonotype was seen many times. J is TRBJ2-5 and V is TRBV6-1; D remains ambiguous. The V gene's germline CDR1 is MNHNS and CDR2 SASEGT. The CDR3 contains 15 residues. V lost 6 bases, J lost 5 bases, and 19 bases lay in between. CDR3 in DNA: TGTGCCAGCAGCCCCGTGACACTGCCATCGGAGACCCAGTACTTC. Protein sequence: CASSPVTLPSETQYF.

Many counts were recorded for this clonotype. The chain is built from TRBV11-3 and TRBJ2-3; D uncertain. Germline loops: CDR1 SGHNT, CDR2 YENEEA. The CDR3 totals 17 residues. V shed 4 bases and J shed 1 base, with 18 bases lying between them. The CDR3 loop is CASSSDWPLLRTDTQYF. The CDR3 bases are TGTGCCAGCAGCTCCGACTGGCCATTACTCCGCACAGATACGCAGTATTTT.

The chain joins TRBV7-8 to TRBJ1-1, with a weak D call TRBD1 (5 bases). The germline V and J ends were trimmed by 5 bases and 2 bases, with 15 bases remaining between them. Germline loops: CDR1 SGHVS, CDR2 FQNEAQ. The CDR3 length is 15 residues. The CDR3: CASSPYGGRNTEAFF. In nucleotides, the CDR3 is TGTGCCAGCAGCCCCTATGGGGGAAGAAACACTGAAGCTTTCTTT.

At least ten counts were recorded for this clonotype. The V and J genes are TRBV28 and TRBJ2-7; 8 nucleotides agree with TRBD1. Germline lookup yields CDR1 MDHEN and CDR2 SYDVKM. V dropped 5 bases and J dropped 2; count of bases not matched to a gene: 5. The CDR3 is made up of 14 amino acids. The CDR3 coding sequence is TGTGCCAGCAGTCGCACAGGGGGTGCCTACGAGCAGTACTTC. This translates into CASSRTGGAYEQYF.

This clonotype was counted ten times or more. This chain connects TRBV20-1 to TRBJ1-6; 8 positions match TRBD1. The germline V gene has CDR1 DFQATT and CDR2 SNEGSKA (reference sequence). The ends lost 4 bases at V and 10 bases at J; junction bases unmatched: 6. The CDR3 runs to 13 residues. Written as DNA, the CDR3 is TGCAGTGCTACCGACAGGGGTCGGTCACCCCTCCACTTT. Amino acids: CSATDRGRSPLHF.

This clonotype occurred many times. This rearrangement joins TRBV7-8 to TRBJ2-7; D possibly matches TRBD1 or TRBD2 (5 bases each). This CDR3 is 15 amino acids long. CDR1 SGHVS and CDR2 FQNEAQ come from the germline V gene. Trimming took off 4 bases at V and 2 bases at J, with 15 bases between the two ends. The CDR3, as DNA: TGTGCCAGCAGCTCCCACCGGGACCTCACCTACGAGCAGTACTTC. Its translation: CASSSHRDLTYEQYF.

This clonotype was picked up a small number of times. The V call is TRBV6-2 or TRBV6-3, the J call TRBJ1-6; D gene ambiguous. The CDR3 extends over 15 amino acids. In germline, CDR1 is MNHEY, CDR2 SVGEGT. The V gene lost 6 bases and the J gene lost 8 bases, with 17 bases spanning the gap. In nucleotides, the CDR3 is TGTGCCAGCAGCCGACTAAAAAAAGCGGATTCACCCCTCCACTTT. Translation gives CASSRLKKADSPLHF.

This clonotype has at least ten counts. The chain has TRBV13 and TRBJ2-1; maybe TRBD2 (6 bases). Trimming took 4 bases from V and 6 from J, leaving 16 bases between them. The CDR3 loop spans 15 amino acids. The germline V gene has CDR1 PRHDT and CDR2 FYEKMQ (reference sequence). The CDR3: CASSSRLVRFNEQFF. The CDR3 DNA follows: TGTGCCAGCAGCTCACGACTAGTCCGTTTCAATGAGCAGTTCTTC.

This clonotype was counted only a few times. The chain carries TRBV5-1 and TRBJ1-1; 9 nucleotides match TRBD1. Germline CDR1 SGHRS, CDR2 YFSETQ. CDR3 length: 16 amino acids. With V trimmed by 3 bases and J by 1 base, 7 bases remained unmatched. The CDR3 here is CASSWGTGFANTEAFF. CDR3 coding DNA: TGCGCCAGCAGCTGGGGGACAGGGTTCGCGAACACTGAAGCTTTCTTT.

The chain carries TRBV7-9 and TRBJ1-1, with D maybe TRBD1 (6 bases). Per the germline V gene, CDR1 is SEHNR and CDR2 is FQNEAQ (reference sequence). Trimming left V 1 base short and J 12 bases short, with 15 bases between. There are 13 residues in the CDR3. The CDR3, as DNA: TGTGCCAGCAGCTTAGAGGAGAGGGGGGCGACTTTCTTT. Residues: CASSLEERGATFF.

This clonotype was recorded many times. The genes are TRBV2 and TRBJ1-5; 10 bases match TRBD1. Germline CDR1 reads SNHLY; CDR2 reads FYNNEI. Trimming at V came to 6 bases and at J to 4 bases, leaving 6 bases not matched to a gene. CDR3 length equals 15 residues. CDR3 nucleotides: TGTGCCAGCAGCGTTGACAGGGGGCGGAATCAGCCCCAGCATTTT. Protein product: CASSVDRGRNQPQHF.

This clonotype came up many times. This chain links TRBV2 with TRBJ2-3; possibly TRBD2 for D (6 bases). The CDR3 contains 15 residues. Trimming cost V 2 bases and J 8 bases, with 17 bases left between them. Per the germline V gene, CDR1 is SNHLY and CDR2 is FYNNEI. The CDR3 loop reads CASSETGTFILTQYF. As DNA, the CDR3 is TGTGCCAGCAGTGAAACGGGGACTTTCATCCTTACGCAGTATTTT.

This clonotype was observed at least ten times. V usage is TRBV20-1 and J usage is TRBJ1-1; 7 nucleotides agree with TRBD1. The CDR3 spans 13 residues. Trimming at V came to 0 bases and at J to 4 bases, leaving 2 bases not matched to a gene. Germline CDR1 reads DFQATT; CDR2 reads SNEGSKA (reference sequence). The chain's CDR3 is CSARETGRTEAFF. CDR3 coding DNA: TGCAGTGCTAGAGAGACAGGGCGCACTGAAGCTTTCTTT.

This clonotype showed up many times. The V call is TRBV10-3, the J call TRBJ1-2; TRBD1 matches at 9 bases. The junction had 16 bases not matched to a gene; V was cut back by 6 bases and J by 2 bases. Germline values: CDR1 ENHRY, CDR2 SYGVKD. This CDR3 has 18 residues. CDR3 nucleotides: TGTGCCATCAGGGGCGCGAGATCCACAGGGGGCGAAAACTATGGCTACACCTTC. Translated, it gives CAIRGARSTGGENYGYTF.

This chain links TRBV28 with TRBJ2-1; TRBD1 matches 8 bases. Germline V CDR1 and CDR2: MDHEN, SYDVKM. The CDR3 runs 15 residues. After removal of 6 bases from V and 5 bases from J, the junction contained 9 bases not matched to a gene. The CDR3 region is CASREEAGGHNEQFF. Written as DNA, the CDR3 is TGTGCCAGCAGAGAAGAGGCAGGGGGCCACAATGAGCAGTTCTTC.

The table lists this clonotype with a few counts. The chain carries TRBV20-1 and TRBJ1-1, with a tentative D call TRBD1 (5 bases). Germline V gene sequence: CDR1 DFQATT, CDR2 SNEGSKA (reference sequence). This CDR3 region has 11 residues. The V end was cut by 7 bases, the J end by 10 bases, with 16 bases between. The CDR3, as DNA: TGCAGTGGGGGCCCCGCGGGCGCAGCTTTCTTT. Residues: CSGGPAGAAFF.

The CDR3 coding sequence is TGTGCCAGCAGTGCAACCCCAGGTTCTATGTTGGGCAATGAGCAGTTCTTC. As protein: CASSATPGSMLGNEQFF. The genes are TRBV6-1 and TRBJ2-1, with D unclear. The CDR3 has 17 residues. V lost 4 bases and J 6 bases, leaving 22 bases between the germline ends. Germline-derived CDR1 and CDR2 are MNHNS and SASEGT.

This clonotype was counted ten times or more. CDR3 sequence reads: CASRPPTTGLGGYTF. The CDR3 coding sequence is TGTGCCAGCAGACCACCGACGACCGGTTTGGGCGGCTACACCTTC. This chain connects TRBV28 to TRBJ1-2; D unresolved. This CDR3 contains 15 residues. The germline CDR1 and CDR2 sequences are MDHEN and SYDVKM. The V and J ends lost 6 bases and 8 bases respectively, with 22 bases between them.